Below are 2 T cell receptor beta chains sequenced from a single sample in a study of CD8 T cells in Susac syndrome. Random hexamers primed reverse transcription of about 0.5 to 1 ug RNA. One entry per CDR3 protein, called by TCRdb with MiXCR from the immunoSEQ multiplex PCR reads. The sample lists approximately 70,000 distinct CDR3 sequences; 96% were seen once. Sequencing was carried out using CD4+ T cells from PBMCs. Source of these receptors: a human donor with multiple sclerosis.

The rearrangement uses TRBV20-1 and TRBJ1-5, with a tentative D call TRBD1 (6 bases). The V end lost 6 bases, the J end lost 6 bases, and 15 bases lay between the germline ends. The CDR3 sequence is 13 residues long. The germline CDR1 and CDR2 sequences are DFQATT and SNEGSKA (reference sequence). The CDR3 is CSATTGGSQPQHF. The CDR3 nucleotides are TGCAGTGCAACGACAGGAGGTAGTCAGCCCCAGCATTTT.

The V call is TRBV30, the J call TRBJ2-1; the match to TRBD2 covers 14 bases. Germline assignment: CDR1 GTSNPN and CDR2 SVGIG (reference sequence). Trimming took 7 bases from V and 4 from J; bases not matched to a gene: 6. The CDR3 extends over 15 amino acids. The CDR3 protein is CASPGTSGGYNEQFF. The CDR3 DNA reads TGTGCCTCACCCGGGACTAGCGGGGGTTACAATGAGCAGTTCTTC.